This TCR beta chain was recorded in a study of beta chain features in type 1 diabetes. There are a few counts of this clone. Its antigen is unknown. Findings of the study overall: In all four CD4+ subsets, TCRB CDR3 length was significantly, moderately reduced in type 1 diabetes. Shorter templates might be favored by PCR, and equally so in patients and in controls.

The investigators reverse transcribed all of the isolated RNA, so they sequenced expressed TCRB transcripts. Data came from immunoSEQ multiplex PCR; TCRdb stores just in-frame clones and leaves some out. Of about 700,000 clones listed, about an eighth are singletons. The germline V gene has CDR1 MNHEY and CDR2 SVGAGI. V lost 2 bases to trimming and J lost 5 bases, with 7 bases between them. There are 13 residues in the CDR3. Sequencing was carried out using naive CD4+ T cells from blood. The source of this sequence is a man aged 18 to 35 with type 1 diabetes. This rearrangement joins TRBV6-5 to TRBJ2-1, with no clear D. For the CDR3, the DNA is TGTGCCAGCAGTTACCAGCCCAACAATGAGCAGTTCTTC. Its translation is CASSYQPNNEQFF.